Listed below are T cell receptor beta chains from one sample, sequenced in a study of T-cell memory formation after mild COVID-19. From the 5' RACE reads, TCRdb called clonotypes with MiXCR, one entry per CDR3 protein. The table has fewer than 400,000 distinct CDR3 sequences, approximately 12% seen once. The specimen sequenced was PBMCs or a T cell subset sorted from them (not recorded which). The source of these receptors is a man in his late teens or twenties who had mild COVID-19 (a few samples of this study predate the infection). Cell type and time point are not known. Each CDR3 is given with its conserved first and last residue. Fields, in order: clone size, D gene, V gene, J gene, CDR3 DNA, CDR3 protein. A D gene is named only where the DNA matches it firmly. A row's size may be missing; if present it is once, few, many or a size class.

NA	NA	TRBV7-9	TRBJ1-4	TGTGCCAGCAGCCCCTCCCCCCCGAATGAAAAACTGTTTTTT	CASSPSPPNEKLFF
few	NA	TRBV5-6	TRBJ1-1	TGTGCCAGCAGCTTGGGACCGAGGGGGGCTGAAGCTTTCTTT	CASSLGPRGAEAFF
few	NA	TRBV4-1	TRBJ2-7	TGCGCCAGCAGCTGGCGGACCAACTACGAGCAGTACTTC	CASSWRTNYEQYF
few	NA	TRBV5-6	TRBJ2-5	TGTGCCAGCAGCCGCGGATGGACTGAGACCCAGTACTTC	CASSRGWTETQYF
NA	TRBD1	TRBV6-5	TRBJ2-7	TGTGCCAGCAGTTACTCGACAGGGACCTACGAGCAGTACTTC	CASSYSTGTYEQYF
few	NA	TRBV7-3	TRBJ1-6	TGTGCCAGCAGCACAATTCAGGGTTCCCCCCTCCACTTT	CASSTIQGSPLHF
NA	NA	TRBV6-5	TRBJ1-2	TGTGCCAGCGGCTCGGGGTTCGGGGCCTATGGCTACACCTTC	CASGSGFGAYGYTF
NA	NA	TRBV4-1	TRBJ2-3	TGCGCCAGCAGCGAAAGGGGGTCTAGGTTGGATACGCAGTATTTT	CASSERGSRLDTQYF
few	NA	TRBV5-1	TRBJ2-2	TGCGCCAACCCCGGACAGAACACCGGGGAGCTGTTTTTT	CANPGQNTGELFF
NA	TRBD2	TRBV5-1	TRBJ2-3	TGCGCCAGCAGCTTGGCCGGGACTAGCGGGGCAGATACGCAGTATTTT	CASSLAGTSGADTQYF
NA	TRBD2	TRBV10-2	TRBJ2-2	TGCGCCAGCAGTGATAGCGGGGGGAGCGACACCGGGGAGCTGTTTTTT	CASSDSGGSDTGELFF
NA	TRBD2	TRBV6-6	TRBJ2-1	TGTGCCAGCAGTTACCGGCTAGCGGGGGTGAGCTCCTACAATGAGCAGTTCTTC	CASSYRLAGVSSYNEQFF
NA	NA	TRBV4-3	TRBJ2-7	TGCGCCAGCAGCCAAGTTCCGGGTCGGGAGCAGTACTTC	CASSQVPGREQYF
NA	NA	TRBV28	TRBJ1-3	TGTGCCAGCAATCGGGACCGGTCGTTTGGAAACACCATATATTTT	CASNRDRSFGNTIYF
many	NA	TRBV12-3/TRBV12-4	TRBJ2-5	TGTGCCAGCAGTACTACCGGGGCCCAAGAGACCCAGTACTTC	CASSTTGAQETQYF
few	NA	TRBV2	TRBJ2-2	TGTGCCAGCAGTGAAGCCTCCCCCGGGGAGCTGTTTTTT	CASSEASPGELFF
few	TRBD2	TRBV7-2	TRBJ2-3	TGTGCCAGCAGCTTAGTCCTCGGGGGGGGCACAGATACGCAGTATTTT	CASSLVLGGGTDTQYF
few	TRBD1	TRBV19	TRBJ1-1	TGTGCCAGTAGTATCGGGACAGGGGGGCTCGCGGAAGCTTTCTTT	CASSIGTGGLAEAFF
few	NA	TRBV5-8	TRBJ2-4	TGTGCCAGCAGCTTGTGGTCAGCTAACATTCAGTACTTC	CASSLWSANIQYF
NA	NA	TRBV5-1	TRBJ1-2	TGCGCCAGCGGGGAAAACTATGGCTACACCTTC	CASGENYGYTF
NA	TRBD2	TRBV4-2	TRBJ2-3	TGTGCCAGCAGCCAAGTTATAAGCGGGGGGAACACAGATACGCAGTATTTT	CASSQVISGGNTDTQYF
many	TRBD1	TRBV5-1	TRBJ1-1	TGCGCCAGCAGCTTCGGGACAGGGGTCCGTGAAGCTTTCTTT	CASSFGTGVREAFF
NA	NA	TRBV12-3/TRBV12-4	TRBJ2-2	TGTGCCAGCAGTAAACAGGGTTCCGGGGAGCTGTTTTTT	CASSKQGSGELFF
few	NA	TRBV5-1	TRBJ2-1	TGCGCCAGCAGCTTGGAACAAATGACAGGTGTGCAGTTCTTC	CASSLEQMTGVQFF
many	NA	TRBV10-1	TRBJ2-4	TGCGCCAGCAGTGTAGGGATGGGAAACATTCAGTACTTC	CASSVGMGNIQYF
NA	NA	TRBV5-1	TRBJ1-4	TGCGCCAGCAGCTTGGAGGGTAGTCCCGAGGGGAAACTGTTTTTT	CASSLEGSPEGKLFF
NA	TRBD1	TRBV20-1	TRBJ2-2	TGCAGTGCTAGACCAGGACAGGGAGCGAACACCGGGGAGCTGTTTTTT	CSARPGQGANTGELFF
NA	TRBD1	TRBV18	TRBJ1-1	TGTGCCAGCTCACCGTCAGGGGGCAGAGTGAGAACTGAAGCTTTCTTT	CASSPSGGRVRTEAFF
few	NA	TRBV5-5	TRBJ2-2	TGTGCCAGCAGCTTGGGACAGAGGACCGGGGAGCTGTTTTTT	CASSLGQRTGELFF
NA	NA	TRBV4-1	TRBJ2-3	TGCGCCAGCAGCCAAGAGCGAGGCTATTCAGATACGCAGTATTTT	CASSQERGYSDTQYF
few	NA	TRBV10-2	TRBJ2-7	TGCGCCAGCAGTGAGGGTGAGGTAGGGGCCTACGAGCAGTACTTC	CASSEGEVGAYEQYF
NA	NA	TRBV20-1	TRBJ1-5	TGCAGTGCTATCTCCTCGACGCGGGGCAACAAGGCCCAGCCCCAGCATTTT	CSAISSTRGNKAQPQHF
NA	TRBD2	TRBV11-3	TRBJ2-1	TGTGCCAGCAATAGCGGGGTCCCTGTCTTC	CASNSGVPVF
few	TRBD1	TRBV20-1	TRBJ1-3	TGCAGTGCTTCCAGGGGGCTGAGTGGAAACACCATATATTTT	CSASRGLSGNTIYF
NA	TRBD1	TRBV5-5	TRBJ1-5	TGTGCCAGCAGCTCCTCTCCGACAGGGGCAAATCAGCCCCAGCATTTT	CASSSSPTGANQPQHF
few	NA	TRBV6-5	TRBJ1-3	TGTGCCAGCAGTTACCGGGGGATAGGAAACACCATATATTTT	CASSYRGIGNTIYF
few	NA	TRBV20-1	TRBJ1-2	TGCAGTGCCAATCCCCCCCCATCCTACTATGGCTACACCTTC	CSANPPPSYYGYTF
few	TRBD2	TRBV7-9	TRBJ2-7	TGTGCCAGCAGCGCCCGACTAGCGGGGGATTCCTACGAGCAGTACTTC	CASSARLAGDSYEQYF
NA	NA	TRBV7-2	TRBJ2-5	TGTGCCAGCAGCTTAGGGCCAGCGGCTCAAGAGACCCAGTACTTC	CASSLGPAAQETQYF
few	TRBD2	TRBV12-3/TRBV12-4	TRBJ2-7	TGTGCCAGCAGTCCCCGAAGCGGGGGGCTCGACTACGAGCAGTACTTC	CASSPRSGGLDYEQYF
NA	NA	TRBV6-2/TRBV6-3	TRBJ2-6	TGTGCCAGCAGCCAGCACTCTGGGGCCAACGTCCTGACTTTC	CASSQHSGANVLTF
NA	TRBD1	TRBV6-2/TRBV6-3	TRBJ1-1	TGTGCCAGCAGTCAAAAACAGGGGGGGACTGAAGCTTTCTTT	CASSQKQGGTEAFF
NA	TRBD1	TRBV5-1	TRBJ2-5	TGCGCCAGCAGCTTGGCCGGGACAGGGAGAGAGACCCAGTACTTC	CASSLAGTGRETQYF
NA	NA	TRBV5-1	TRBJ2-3	TGCGCCAGCAGCTTGAGTACGGGGCACAGCACAGATACGCAGTATTTT	CASSLSTGHSTDTQYF
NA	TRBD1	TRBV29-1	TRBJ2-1	TGCAGACGGGACAGAGACAATGAGCAGTTCTTC	CRRDRDNEQFF
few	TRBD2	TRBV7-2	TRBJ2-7	TGTGCCAGCAGCGACCGACTAGCGAACCTGGGAGGGGAGCAGTACTTC	CASSDRLANLGGEQYF
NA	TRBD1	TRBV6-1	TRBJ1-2	TGTGCCAGCAGTGAGGGACAGTATAGCTACAAAAACTATGGCTACACCTTC	CASSEGQYSYKNYGYTF
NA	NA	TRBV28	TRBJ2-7	TGTGCCAGCAGTTTGGGCAGGGCTGAGGAGCAGTACTTC	CASSLGRAEEQYF
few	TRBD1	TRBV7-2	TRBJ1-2	TGTGCCAGCAGCTTTGCCCCCGGACAGGGATGGTATGGCTACACCTTC	CASSFAPGQGWYGYTF
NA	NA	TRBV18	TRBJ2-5	TGTGCCAGCTCACCGGCCTGGGAGAATCGAGGGGAGACCCAGTACTTC	CASSPAWENRGETQYF
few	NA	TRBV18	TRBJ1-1	TGTGCCAGCCAACATGGGGAGAACACTGAAGCTTTCTTT	CASQHGENTEAFF